These T cell receptor beta chains were read from a single sample in a study of blood T cells in healthy people across ages. TCRdb passed the 5' RACE reads through MiXCR, listing each CDR3 protein once. The sample lists more than 700,000 distinct CDR3 sequences; about half were seen once. The specimen sequenced was blood. The receptors shown here come from a man at least 80 years old in good health. Both conserved end residues are trimmed from each CDR3. Fields, in order: V gene, J gene, CDR3 protein.

V gene: TRBV6-2/TRBV6-3
J gene: TRBJ1-1
CDR3 protein: ASSYPGGNTEAF

V gene: TRBV2
J gene: TRBJ1-2
CDR3 protein: ASSVLTGYT

V gene: TRBV20-1
J gene: TRBJ2-3
CDR3 protein: SAPTSGRVHTQY

V gene: TRBV5-6
J gene: TRBJ1-4
CDR3 protein: ASSSGRWEKLF

V gene: TRBV18
J gene: TRBJ2-5
CDR3 protein: ASSPGAHQETQY

V gene: TRBV6-5
J gene: TRBJ2-1
CDR3 protein: ASRKAGGSYNEQF

V gene: TRBV20-1
J gene: TRBJ2-1
CDR3 protein: SASRTGRNEQF

V gene: TRBV11-2
J gene: TRBJ2-5
CDR3 protein: ASRVAAGQETQY

V gene: TRBV28
J gene: TRBJ2-5
CDR3 protein: ASSPLSYGQY

V gene: TRBV5-1
J gene: TRBJ2-5
CDR3 protein: ASSLEQGVVETQY